This entry lists 31 T cell receptor beta chains sequenced from one sample in a study of cytomegalovirus exposure and HLA in healthy donors. 13 Jbeta primers and 60 Vbeta primers were used for the PCR. Assay: immunoSEQ multiplex PCR; the TCRdb copy retains only in-frame clones and omits some. The sample carries over 150,000 clones, 70% to 85% recorded once. Material: PBMCs. The origin of the receptors is a girl aged 2 to 10 in good health and CMV-seropositive.

V is TRBV18 and J is TRBJ2-6; no clear D. Between the trimmed V and J ends, which lost 3 bases and 1 base, there was a span of 7 bases. This CDR3 is 15 amino acids long. CDR1 and CDR2 (germline): KGHSH, LQKENI. The CDR3 DNA reads as TGTGCCAGCTCACCGCGTCAATCTGGGGCCAACGTCCTGACTTTC. The encoded protein is CASSPRQSGANVLTF.

The chain has TRBV11-3 and TRBJ2-2; unclear D gene. The CDR3 contains 13 residues. Germline V gives CDR1 SGHNT, CDR2 YENEEA. V lost 7 bases and J 6 bases, leaving 12 bases between the germline ends. The CDR3: CASTGVPAGELFF. DNA of the CDR3: TGTGCCAGCACCGGAGTCCCTGCCGGGGAGCTGTTTTTT.

The rearrangement joins TRBV5-4 to TRBJ2-7; a possible D gene is TRBD1 (5 bases). The CDR3 consists of 15 residues. Germline V CDR1 and CDR2: SGHNT, YYREEE (reference sequence). The ends were cut back, 4 bases at V and 2 bases at J, with 16 bases in the middle. CDR3 in DNA: TGTGCCAGCAGCACCCCTGACAGCCGGCCCTACGAGCAGTACTTC. Translation gives CASSTPDSRPYEQYF.

This clone was observed once. Here the CDR3 reads CASRPQGLSSGNTIYF. CDR3 DNA: TGTGCCTCACGGCCCCAGGGTCTCTCCTCTGGAAACACCATATATTTT. The V call is TRBV10-3, the J call TRBJ1-3, with a possible D match to TRBD1 (5 bases). Trimming shortened V by 11 bases and J by 0 bases, and 20 bases separated the two germline ends. The germline V gene encodes CDR1 ENHRY and CDR2 SYGVKD. The CDR3 consists of 16 residues.

The chain recombines TRBV12-5 with TRBJ1-1; 7 nucleotides line up with TRBD1. The CDR3 has 13 residues. Germline V gene data show CDR1 as LGHNT and CDR2 as FRNRAP. Trimming took 6 bases from V and 9 from J; bases not matched to a gene: 10. CDR3 nucleotides: TGTGCTAGTGGCCCGGGACAGCGCCATAAAGCTTTCTTT. Its translation is CASGPGQRHKAFF.

V usage is TRBV5-1 and J usage is TRBJ2-7; 9 bases align to TRBD1. V dropped 3 bases and J dropped 3; count of bases not matched to a gene: 7. The CDR3 loop spans 15 amino acids. Germline loops: CDR1 SGHRS, CDR2 YFSETQ. Here the CDR3 DNA reads TGCGCCAGCAGCTCCTCAACAGGGGGCAACTACGAGCAGTACTTC. Translating gives CASSSSTGGNYEQYF. The full variable domain, rest sourced from reference TRBV5-1 and TRBJ2-7, is KAGVTQTPRYLIKTRGQQVTLSCSPISGHRSVSWYQQTPGQGLQFLFEYFSETQRNKGNFPGRFSGRQFSNSRSEMNVSTLELGDSALYLCASSSSTGGNYEQYFGPGTRLTVT.

The chain links TRBV19 to TRBJ1-5, with 8 bases fitting TRBD1. Trimming cost V 7 bases and J 0 bases; bases outside gene matches: 11. The CDR3 is 17 residues long. Germline loops: CDR1 LNHDA, CDR2 SQIVND (reference sequence). CDR3 sequence: CASIDSGTGYSNQPQHF. The CDR3 DNA follows: TGTGCCAGTATCGATTCCGGGACAGGATATAGCAATCAGCCCCAGCATTTT.

This chain uses TRBV5-4 with TRBJ1-1; 8 bases map to TRBD1. After removal of 4 bases from V and 3 bases from J, the junction contained 8 bases not matched to a gene. Germline CDR1 SGHNT, CDR2 YYREEE (reference sequence). This CDR3 comprises 15 residues. In nucleotides, the CDR3 is TGTGCCAGCAGCCGGACAGGGTGGGCGGACACTGAAGCTTTCTTT. It translates to CASSRTGWADTEAFF.

The chain employs TRBV6-1 and TRBJ1-1, with D perhaps matching TRBD1 (5 bases). Germline-derived CDR1 and CDR2 are MNHNS and SASEGT. Between the trimmed V and J ends, which lost 5 bases and 5 bases, there was a span of 18 bases. The CDR3 consists of 15 residues. CDR3 amino acids: CASSPWGGVETEAFF. The DNA for the CDR3 is TGTGCCAGCAGTCCCTGGGGGGGTGTGGAGACTGAAGCTTTCTTT.

The rearrangement joins TRBV27 to TRBJ1-1; TRBD1 matches 10 bases. Germline CDR1 MNHEY, CDR2 SMNVEV (reference sequence). CDR3 length: 12 amino acids. The V segment lost 9 bases and the J segment 5 bases; nucleotides outside the gene matches: 3. CDR3 sequence reads: CARDRGSTEAFF. The CDR3 DNA sequence: TGTGCCAGGGACAGGGGGAGTACTGAAGCTTTCTTT.

The table lists this clone with a count of one. The rearrangement links TRBV11-2 to TRBJ2-5; possibly TRBD2 for D (6 bases). The CDR3 has 16 amino acids. Germline CDR1 SGHAT, CDR2 FQNNGV. The V gene lost 6 bases and the J gene lost 1 base, with 18 bases spanning the gap. Here the CDR3 DNA reads TGTGCCAGCAGGAGTAGCCCGGGCGGGGCCCAAGAGACCCAGTACTTC. Translating it yields CASRSSPGGAQETQYF.

V usage is TRBV7-6 and J usage is TRBJ1-1; 10 bases fit TRBD1. From germline, CDR1 is SGHVS and CDR2 FNYEAQ. The CDR3 totals 16 residues. After removal of 1 base from V and 0 bases from J, the junction contained 2 bases not matched to a gene. The CDR3 DNA sequence: TGTGCCAGCAGCTTAGGGACAGGGGGACTGAACACTGAAGCTTTCTTT. Translated: CASSLGTGGLNTEAFF.

This clone has just one count. V usage is TRBV5-1 and J usage is TRBJ1-1; 7 nucleotides agree with TRBD1. The length of the CDR3 is 15 residues. Germline trimming cut 4 bases from V and 4 bases from J; bases unmatched to any gene: 10. Germline-derived CDR1 and CDR2 are SGHRS and YFSETQ. The CDR3 here is CASSLNDRVATEAFF. The CDR3 bases are TGCGCCAGCAGCCTGAACGACAGGGTGGCCACTGAAGCTTTCTTT.

This chain connects TRBV27 to TRBJ2-7; D perhaps matches TRBD2 (6 bases). V was shortened by 6 bases and J by 4 bases, with 16 bases between the two germline ends. Germline loops: CDR1 MNHEY, CDR2 SMNVEV (reference sequence). The CDR3 covers 14 residues. Here the CDR3 reads CASREGQGRYEQYF. The CDR3, as DNA: TGTGCCAGCAGGGAGGGGCAGGGACGATACGAGCAGTACTTC.

The chain carries TRBV7-8 and TRBJ1-6; 7 bases are shared with TRBD1. This CDR3 is 14 amino acids long. CDR1 SGHVS and CDR2 FQNEAQ come from the germline V gene. The V and J ends lost 4 bases and 9 bases, in that order; junction bases with no gene match: 6. The CDR3 is CASSSNRGSSPLHF. CDR3 sequence (DNA): TGTGCCAGCAGCTCCAACAGGGGTTCTTCACCCCTCCACTTT. Based on the CDR3 plus reference TRBV7-8 and TRBJ1-6, the full variable domain is GAGVSQSPRYKVAKRGQDVALRCDPISGHVSLFWYQQALGQGPEFLTYFQNEAQLDKSGLPSDRFFAERPEGSVSTLKIQRTQQEDSAVYLCASSSNRGSSPLHFGNGTRLTVT.

V usage is TRBV10-3 and J usage is TRBJ2-7, with 7 bases lining up with TRBD1. With 8 bases clipped from V and 3 bases from J, the junction kept 7 bases outside the gene matches. Germline-derived CDR1 and CDR2 are ENHRY and SYGVKD. The CDR3 sequence is 13 residues long. The CDR3, as DNA: TGTGCCATCTCGTGGGACAGCTACTACGAGCAGTACTTC. Translated: CAISWDSYYEQYF.

V usage is TRBV2 and J usage is TRBJ1-5; maybe TRBD1 (6 bases). CDR1 SNHLY and CDR2 FYNNEI come from the germline V gene. The CDR3 runs to 13 residues. V shed 9 bases and J shed 0 bases, with 9 bases lying between them. This CDR3 reads CASQGNSNQPQHF. The CDR3 nucleotides read TGTGCCAGTCAGGGGAATAGCAATCAGCCCCAGCATTTT.

This chain links TRBV7-8 with TRBJ2-5; D remains unclear. V lost 5 bases, J lost 1 base, and 5 bases lay in between. CDR1 and CDR2 (germline): SGHVS, FQNEAQ. The CDR3 is 12 residues long. This CDR3 reads CASSEFQETQYF. In DNA, the CDR3 is TGTGCCAGCAGCGAGTTCCAAGAGACCCAGTACTTC.

The gene calls are TRBV2 and TRBJ1-2; D ambiguous. Germline V gene lookup returns CDR1 SNHLY and CDR2 FYNNEI. The CDR3 runs 11 residues. V was trimmed by 2 bases and J by 8 bases, leaving 6 bases between them. The DNA of the CDR3 is TGTGCCAGCAGTGAAAACAGAGGCTACACCTTC. It is translated as CASSENRGYTF.

The chain uses TRBV25-1 and TRBJ1-4; TRBD1 matches 7 bases. CDR3 size: 13 residues. Germline CDR1 reads MGHDK; CDR2 reads SYGVNS. V was clipped by 8 bases and J by 4 bases; unmatched bases: 4. CDR3: CASDQGDNEKLFF. The CDR3 DNA sequence: TGTGCCAGCGATCAGGGGGATAATGAAAAACTGTTTTTT.

This chain connects TRBV5-1 to TRBJ2-7; tentative D call: TRBD2 (7 bases). Germline CDR1 SGHRS, CDR2 YFSETQ. This CDR3 comprises 14 residues. Trimming removed 3 bases from V and 2 bases from J, with 12 bases in between. CDR3 in amino acids: CASSWRGGTYEQYF. The CDR3 nucleotides are TGCGCCAGCAGCTGGAGGGGGGGGACCTACGAGCAGTACTTC.

The CDR3 region has the DNA TGCGCCAGCAGCCAAGAACCTGCTCGGGGGTACGAGCAGTACTTC. As protein: CASSQEPARGYEQYF. V and J are TRBV4-1 and TRBJ2-7; maybe TRBD2 (6 bases). V lost 0 bases and J 4 bases, leaving 13 bases between the germline ends. The CDR3 loop spans 15 amino acids. Germline V gives CDR1 MGHRA, CDR2 YSYEKL.

This clone turned up a few times. The rearrangement links TRBV6-6 to TRBJ2-3, with D perhaps matching TRBD1 (6 bases). Germline V gene data show CDR1 as MNHNY and CDR2 as SVGAGI (reference sequence). This CDR3 has 15 amino acids. Trimming removed 5 bases from V and 2 bases from J, with 14 bases in between. Here the CDR3 reads CASSPHRALTDTQYF. The CDR3 DNA is TGTGCCAGCAGTCCTCACAGGGCCCTCACAGATACGCAGTATTTT.

The rearrangement uses TRBV6-1 and TRBJ2-3, with 11 positions matching TRBD2. Germline V lookup: CDR1 MNHNS, CDR2 SASEGT. This CDR3 has 15 amino acids. With V trimmed by 4 bases and J by 5 bases, 5 bases remained unmatched. The CDR3 DNA is TGTGCCAGCAGTGGCGGGACTAGCGGCATAGATACGCAGTATTTT. This codes for CASSGGTSGIDTQYF.

This chain links TRBV28 with TRBJ2-3; 13 nucleotides agree with TRBD2. The CDR3 totals 17 residues. With 3 bases clipped from V and 2 bases from J, the junction kept 5 bases outside the gene matches. Per the germline V gene, CDR1 is MDHEN and CDR2 is SYDVKM. CDR3 coding DNA: TGTGCCAGCAGTTTCGAGACTAGCGGGAGGCCCACAGATACGCAGTATTTT. It translates to CASSFETSGRPTDTQYF.

This chain links TRBV27 with TRBJ1-1; 9 bases map to TRBD1. The CDR3 has 15 residues. CDR1 is MNHEY, CDR2 SMNVEV, per germline (reference sequence). The V segment lost 2 bases and the J segment 0 bases; nucleotides outside the gene matches: 1. CDR3 sequence reads: CASSLGQGMNTEAFF. The CDR3 coding sequence is TGTGCCAGCAGTTTAGGACAGGGGATGAACACTGAAGCTTTCTTT.

This clone was seen more than once but under ten times. V usage is TRBV5-1 and J usage is TRBJ1-1; D may be TRBD1 (6 bases). Germline V gene sequence: CDR1 SGHRS, CDR2 YFSETQ. The CDR3 totals 18 residues. The V end lost 0 bases, the J end lost 1 base, and 19 bases lay between the germline ends. The CDR3 bases are TGCGCCAGCAGCTTGGATTGGGCAGGGGACCTCGGGAACACTGAAGCTTTCTTT. It specifies CASSLDWAGDLGNTEAFF.

The J gene is TRBJ2-2, the V gene TRBV10-1; 11 nucleotides align to TRBD1. V dropped 3 bases and J dropped 4; count of bases not matched to a gene: 4. The CDR3 loop spans 16 amino acids. Germline lookup yields CDR1 WNHNN and CDR2 SYGVQD (reference sequence). The CDR3 bases are TGCGCCAGCAGTGATCCCGGGACAGGGGGCACCGGGGAGCTGTTTTTT. Amino acid sequence: CASSDPGTGGTGELFF.

J is TRBJ2-5 and V is TRBV2; no clear D gene. The CDR3 runs 13 residues. V was shortened by 8 bases and J by 5 bases, with 15 bases between the two germline ends. Germline assignment: CDR1 SNHLY and CDR2 FYNNEI. The CDR3 sequence: CASCEGSRETQYF. In nucleotides, the CDR3 is TGTGCCAGCTGCGAAGGGTCCCGGGAGACCCAGTACTTC. Filled out from reference TRBV2 and TRBJ2-5, the complete variable domain reads EPEVTQTPSHQVTQMGQEVILRCVPISNHLYFYWYRQILGQKVEFLVSFYNNEISEKSEIFDDQFSVERPDGSNFTLKIRSTKLEDSAMYFCASCEGSRETQYFGPGTRLLVL.

V and J are TRBV10-3 and TRBJ2-1; tentative D call: TRBD1 (7 bases). The CDR3 spans 17 residues. V dropped 3 bases and J dropped 6 bases, with 21 bases sitting between them. Germline values: CDR1 ENHRY, CDR2 SYGVKD. The CDR3 protein is CAISDRRGTAHSNEQFF. The CDR3 region has the DNA TGTGCCATCAGTGATAGGAGGGGGACAGCCCACTCCAATGAGCAGTTCTTC.

CDR3 sequence reads: CASSLDPFSYNEQFF. CDR3 sequence (DNA): TGCGCCAGCAGCTTGGATCCATTCTCCTACAATGAGCAGTTCTTC. The chain recombines TRBV5-1 with TRBJ2-1, with unresolved D. The CDR3 length is 15 residues. V was trimmed by 0 bases and J by 0 bases, leaving 7 bases between them. Looked up from germline, CDR1 is SGHRS and CDR2 is YFSETQ.